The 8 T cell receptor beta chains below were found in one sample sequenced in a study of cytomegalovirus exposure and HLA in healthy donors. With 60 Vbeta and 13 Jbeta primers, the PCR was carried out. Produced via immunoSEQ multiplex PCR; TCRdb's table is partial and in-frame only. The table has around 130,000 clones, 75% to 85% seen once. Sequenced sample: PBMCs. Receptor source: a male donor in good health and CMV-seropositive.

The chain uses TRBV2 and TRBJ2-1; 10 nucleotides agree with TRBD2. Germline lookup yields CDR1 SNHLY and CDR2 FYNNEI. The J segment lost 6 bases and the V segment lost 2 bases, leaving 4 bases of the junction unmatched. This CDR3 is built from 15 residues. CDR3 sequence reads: CASSELASGSNEQFF. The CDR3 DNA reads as TGTGCCAGCAGTGAACTGGCTAGCGGGAGCAATGAGCAGTTCTTC.

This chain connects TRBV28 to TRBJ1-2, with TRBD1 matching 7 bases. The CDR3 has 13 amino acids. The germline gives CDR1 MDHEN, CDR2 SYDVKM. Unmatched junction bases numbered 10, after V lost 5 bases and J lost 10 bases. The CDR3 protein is CASSGPTGLDYTF. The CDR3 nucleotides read TGTGCCAGCAGTGGCCCGACAGGGCTCGACTACACCTTC.

CDR3 region: CASSLGLGDYNEQFF. The DNA for the CDR3 is TGTGCCAGCAGTTTAGGCCTAGGGGATTACAATGAGCAGTTCTTC. The J gene is TRBJ2-1, the V gene TRBV28; perhaps TRBD1 as D (5 bases). Germline-derived CDR1 and CDR2 are MDHEN and SYDVKM. This CDR3 has 15 residues. V shed 2 bases and J shed 4 bases, with 12 bases lying between them.

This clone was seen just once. In DNA, the CDR3 is TGTGCCAGCAGTTACAGGCAGGAGGCCTACAATGAGCAGTTCTTC. Translated: CASSYRQEAYNEQFF. The chain recombines TRBV6-6 with TRBJ2-1; D might be TRBD2 (5 bases). V dropped 2 bases and J dropped 2 bases, with 10 bases sitting between them. Germline CDR1 MNHNY, CDR2 SVGAGI (reference sequence). The CDR3 is 15 residues long.

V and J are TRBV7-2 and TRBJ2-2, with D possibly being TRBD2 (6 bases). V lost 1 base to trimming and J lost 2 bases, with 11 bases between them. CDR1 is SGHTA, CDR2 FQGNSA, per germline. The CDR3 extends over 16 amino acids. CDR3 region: CASSLEGGVNTGELFF. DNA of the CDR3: TGTGCCAGCAGCTTAGAAGGCGGGGTCAACACCGGGGAGCTGTTTTTT.

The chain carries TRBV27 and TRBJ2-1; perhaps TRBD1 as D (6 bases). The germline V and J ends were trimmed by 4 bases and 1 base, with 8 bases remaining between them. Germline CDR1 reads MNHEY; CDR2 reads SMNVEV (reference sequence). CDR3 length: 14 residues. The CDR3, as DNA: TGTGCCAGCAGTTCGGACAGATCCTACAATGAGCAGTTCTTC. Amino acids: CASSSDRSYNEQFF.

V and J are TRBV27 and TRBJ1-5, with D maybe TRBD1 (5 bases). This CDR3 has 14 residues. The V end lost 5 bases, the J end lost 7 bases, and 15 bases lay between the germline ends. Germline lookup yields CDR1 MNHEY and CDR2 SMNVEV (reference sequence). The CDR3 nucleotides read TGTGCCAGCAGTCTGGGGGGGGTCGGGCAGCCCCAGCATTTT. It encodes CASSLGGVGQPQHF.

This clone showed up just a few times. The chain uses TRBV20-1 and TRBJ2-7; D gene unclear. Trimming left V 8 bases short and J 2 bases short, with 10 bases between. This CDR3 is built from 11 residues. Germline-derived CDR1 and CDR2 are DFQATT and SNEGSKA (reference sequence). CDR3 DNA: TGCAGTTCCAAGCTACCCTACGAGCAGTACTTC. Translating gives CSSKLPYEQYF.